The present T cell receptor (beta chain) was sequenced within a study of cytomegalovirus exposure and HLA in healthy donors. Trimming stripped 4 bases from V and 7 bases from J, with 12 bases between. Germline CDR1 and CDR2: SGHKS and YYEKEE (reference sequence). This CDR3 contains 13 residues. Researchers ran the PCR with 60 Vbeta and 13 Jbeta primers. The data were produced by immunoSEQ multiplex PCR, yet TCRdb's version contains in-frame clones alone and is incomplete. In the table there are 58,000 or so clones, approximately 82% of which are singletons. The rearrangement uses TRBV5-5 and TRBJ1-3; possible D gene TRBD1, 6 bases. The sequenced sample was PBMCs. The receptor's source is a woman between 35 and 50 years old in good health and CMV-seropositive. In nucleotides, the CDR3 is TGTGCCAGCAGCCAACCTACAGGGAACACCATATATTTT. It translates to CASSQPTGNTIYF.